These 31 T cell receptor beta chains originate from one sample sequenced in a study of T cell changes during pregnancy in multiple sclerosis. The table came from immunoSEQ multiplex PCR; TCRdb's copy has only in-frame clones and leaves some out. Seen here are tens of thousands of clones, 91% observed once, and the top ten hold about 0.75%. The sample was peripheral blood, taken in the third trimester of pregnancy. These receptor sequences come from a female donor in good health, enrolled as a control in a pregnancy study.

This clone has a single count. The chain couples TRBV5-1 to TRBJ2-7; 7 bases are shared with TRBD1. Germline V CDR1 and CDR2: SGHRS, YFSETQ. V shed 4 bases and J 1 base; nucleotides not matched to a gene: 8. The CDR3 has 15 residues. DNA of the CDR3: TGCGCCAGCAGCCGTTACGGACAGGTTTCCTACGAGCAGTACTTC. The encoded protein is CASSRYGQVSYEQYF.

This clone was found once. The gene calls are TRBV7-2 and TRBJ2-3, with D possibly TRBD2 on 6 matching bases. V was trimmed by 3 bases and J by 0 bases, leaving 7 bases between them. Germline values: CDR1 SGHTA, CDR2 FQGNSA. CDR3 length: 14 amino acids. CDR3 sequence (DNA): TGTGCCAGCAGCTTCGGGACTAGCACAGATACGCAGTATTTT. It yields the protein CASSFGTSTDTQYF.

The chain couples TRBV7-2 to TRBJ1-2, with a tentative D call TRBD1 (6 bases). Per germline, CDR1 SGHTA and CDR2 FQGNSA. The CDR3 runs to 14 residues. V dropped 1 base and J dropped 4 bases, with 10 bases sitting between them. The CDR3 DNA sequence: TGTGCCAGCAGCTTAGAGGGGGTGGGCTATGGCTACACCTTC. Its protein product is CASSLEGVGYGYTF. The variable domain in full, with the rest retrieved from reference TRBV7-2 and TRBJ1-2, is GAGVSQSPSNKVTEKGKDVELRCDPISGHTALYWYRQSLGQGLEFLIYFQGNSAPDKSGLPSDRFSAERTGGSVSTLTIQRTQQEDSAVYLCASSLEGVGYGYTFGSGTRLTVV.

The V gene is TRBV10-3, the J gene TRBJ1-5, with 7 bases aligning to TRBD1. Unmatched junction bases numbered 9, after V lost 3 bases and J lost 7 bases. CDR3 length equals 15 residues. Germline CDR1 ENHRY, CDR2 SYGVKD. The CDR3 here is CAISEYQGVSQPQHF. In nucleotides, the CDR3 is TGTGCCATCAGTGAATATCAGGGGGTTAGCCAGCCCCAGCATTTT.

The rearrangement uses TRBV7-2 and TRBJ2-1, with 11 bases aligning to TRBD2. Germline values: CDR1 SGHTA, CDR2 FQGNSA. Trimming at V came to 1 base and at J to 7 bases, leaving 3 bases not matched to a gene. The CDR3 extends over 15 amino acids. The CDR3 DNA follows: TGTGCCAGCAGCTTAGTTAGCGGGAGGGTGAATGAGCAGTTCTTC. Its protein product is CASSLVSGRVNEQFF.

This chain joins TRBV6-5 and TRBJ2-5; 9 positions match TRBD1. Per the germline V gene, CDR1 is MNHEY and CDR2 is SVGAGI. CDR3 size: 15 residues. V was pared by 5 bases and J by 5 bases, with 9 bases of the junction left unmatched. CDR3 nucleotides: TGTGCCAGCAGTCTGGGGACAGGGCTTGGGGAGACCCAGTACTTC. Protein product: CASSLGTGLGETQYF.

The rearrangement links TRBV5-6 to TRBJ2-3; perhaps TRBD1 as D (5 bases). This CDR3 region has 16 residues. Trimming pared 4 bases from V and 4 bases from J, leaving 19 bases between. Germline V CDR1 and CDR2: SGHDT, YYEEEE. The chain's CDR3 is CASSPTSGAYSDTQYF. The CDR3 nucleotides read TGTGCCAGCAGCCCAACTTCTGGGGCGTACTCAGATACGCAGTATTTT.

This clone was detected only once. This chain connects TRBV11-2 to TRBJ1-5; 8 bases agree with TRBD1. The V and J ends lost 1 base and 3 bases, in that order; junction bases with no gene match: 2. Germline-derived CDR1 and CDR2 are SGHAT and FQNNGV. This CDR3 spans 15 amino acids. CDR3 coding DNA: TGTGCCAGCAGCTTAGGACAGGGGAACAATCAGCCCCAGCATTTT. Its protein product is CASSLGQGNNQPQHF.

The V call is TRBV7-9, the J call TRBJ2-3; D perhaps matches TRBD2 (7 bases). Germline V gene data show CDR1 as SEHNR and CDR2 as FQNEAQ (reference sequence). Deletions cut 5 bases from V and 1 base from J, with 19 bases between. The CDR3 covers 17 residues. In DNA form, the CDR3 reads TGTGCCAGCAGCGCGGGTCGGGGGGCGCAAGGCACAGATACGCAGTATTTT. Amino acids: CASSAGRGAQGTDTQYF.

The chain employs TRBV9 and TRBJ2-1, with D perhaps matching TRBD1 (6 bases). Germline V gene lookup returns CDR1 SGDLS and CDR2 YYNGEE. The CDR3 extends over 16 amino acids. The V and J ends lost 4 bases and 0 bases respectively, with 14 bases between them. The CDR3, as DNA: TGTGCCAGCAGCCCTCAGACAGGAAACTCCTACAATGAGCAGTTCTTC. Translated, it gives CASSPQTGNSYNEQFF.

This clone was seen once. The V and J genes are TRBV6-5 and TRBJ1-1; weak D call: TRBD1 (5 bases). V was pared by 5 bases and J by 4 bases, with 5 bases between. The V gene's germline CDR1 is MNHEY and CDR2 SVGAGI. The CDR3 contains 11 residues. The CDR3 spells CASSRGTEAFF. In DNA form, the CDR3 reads TGTGCCAGCAGTAGGGGCACTGAAGCTTTCTTT.

The chain recombines TRBV19 with TRBJ2-1, with 12 bases fitting TRBD2. Germline lookup yields CDR1 LNHDA and CDR2 SQIVND (reference sequence). This CDR3 region has 17 residues. J gave up 7 bases and V 4 bases, and 11 bases lay outside the gene matches. The DNA of the CDR3 is TGTGCCAGTAGTAGAGTGAGACTAGCGGGAGTTCGGAATGAGCAGTTCTTC. Protein product: CASSRVRLAGVRNEQFF.

The rearrangement uses TRBV27 and TRBJ2-1; TRBD1 might be the D (5 bases). Trimming removed 2 bases at V and 2 bases at J, with 10 bases between. From germline, CDR1 is MNHEY and CDR2 SMNVEV (reference sequence). The length of the CDR3 is 15 residues. CDR3: CASSLAGPAYNEQFF. In DNA form, the CDR3 reads TGTGCCAGCAGTTTAGCAGGGCCCGCCTACAATGAGCAGTTCTTC.

The rearrangement uses TRBV18 and TRBJ1-5; a weak D match, TRBD1 (5 bases). The CDR3 sequence is 15 residues long. V lost 3 bases and J lost 1, with 10 bases in between. Germline V gene lookup returns CDR1 KGHSH and CDR2 LQKENI. The CDR3 protein is CASSPSAGSNQPQHF. The CDR3 DNA reads TGTGCCAGCTCACCCTCGGCAGGGAGCAATCAGCCCCAGCATTTT.

The genes are TRBV6-1 and TRBJ2-5; D unclear. The V end was cut by 0 bases, the J end by 2 bases, with 10 bases between. CDR3 length: 15 amino acids. CDR1 and CDR2 (germline): MNHNS, SASEGT. The CDR3: CASSEAIYVQETQYF. Here the CDR3 DNA reads TGTGCCAGCAGTGAAGCGATCTACGTGCAAGAGACCCAGTACTTC.

The chain employs TRBV6-5 and TRBJ1-2; D not certain. V was clipped by 4 bases and J by 5 bases, with 5 bases between them. Per germline, CDR1 MNHEY and CDR2 SVGAGI. The CDR3 has 11 residues. The CDR3 reads CASSSPYGYTF. Here the CDR3 DNA reads TGTGCCAGCAGTTCCCCGTATGGCTACACCTTC.

The CDR3 DNA reads as TGTGCCAGCTCACAGAATCCGATAGCAACTAATGAAAAACTGTTTTTT. Protein sequence: CASSQNPIATNEKLFF. The rearrangement joins TRBV18 to TRBJ1-4; D is undetermined. The V gene lost 4 bases and the J gene lost 0 bases, with 12 bases spanning the gap. The CDR3 loop spans 16 amino acids. Germline CDR1 reads KGHSH; CDR2 reads LQKENI.

The CDR3 nucleotides read TGTGCCAGCAGAAGACCTCCGGGACAGATTTCTGAGTTCTTC. It specifies CASRRPPGQISEFF. The chain employs TRBV6-1 and TRBJ2-1; 7 bases are shared with TRBD1. Trimming removed 6 bases from V and 14 bases from J; junction bases left unmatched: 16. CDR3 length: 14 amino acids. Germline V gene lookup returns CDR1 MNHNS and CDR2 SASEGT.

The V call is TRBV7-8, the J call TRBJ1-5; D may be TRBD1 (6 bases). This CDR3 contains 14 residues. V gave up 2 bases and J gave up 11 bases, with 16 bases separating them. Per germline, CDR1 SGHVS and CDR2 FQNEAQ. The CDR3 loop is CASSLLGASRAQHF. Here the CDR3 DNA reads TGTGCCAGCAGCTTACTGGGGGCCAGTAGGGCCCAGCATTTT.

This sequence joins TRBV19 and TRBJ2-7; the match to TRBD1 covers 8 bases. The V gene's germline CDR1 is LNHDA and CDR2 SQIVND (reference sequence). The J segment lost 3 bases and the V segment lost 11 bases, leaving 12 bases of the junction unmatched. This CDR3 has 14 residues. Here the CDR3 reads CASRDRTDHYEQYF. CDR3 sequence (DNA): TGTGCCTCCCGGGACAGGACCGACCACTACGAGCAGTACTTC. Together with reference TRBV19 and TRBJ2-7, the CDR3 gives the full variable domain: DGGITQSPKYLFRKEGQNVTLSCEQNLNHDAMYWYRQDPGQGLRLIYYSQIVNDFQKGDIAEGYSVSREKKESFPLTVTSAQKNPTAFYLCASRDRTDHYEQYFGPGTRLTVT.

The chain links TRBV6-6 to TRBJ2-7; TRBD1 matches at 10 bases. This CDR3 spans 14 amino acids. With 7 bases clipped from V and 6 bases from J, the junction kept 9 bases outside the gene matches. Per the germline V gene, CDR1 is MNHNY and CDR2 is SVGAGI (reference sequence). The CDR3 loop is CASIQGQGNSEQYF. In DNA, the CDR3 is TGTGCCAGCATCCAGGGACAGGGGAACTCCGAGCAGTACTTC.

V is TRBV6-1 and J is TRBJ1-1, with a weak D call TRBD1 (6 bases). CDR1 and CDR2 (germline): MNHNS, SASEGT. The CDR3 sequence is 14 residues long. Trimming pared 3 bases from V and 7 bases from J, leaving 15 bases between. CDR3 loop: CASSDFGRRGEAFF. The CDR3 bases are TGTGCCAGCAGTGACTTTGGCCGCAGGGGTGAAGCTTTCTTT.

The chain couples TRBV19 to TRBJ2-7; a weak D match, TRBD2 (6 bases). The CDR3 consists of 14 residues. Trimming cost V 5 bases and J 2 bases, with 13 bases left between them. CDR1 LNHDA and CDR2 SQIVND come from the germline V gene (reference sequence). The CDR3 coding sequence is TGTGCCAGTAGTCCCCGGGACTTTACCTACGAGCAGTACTTC. Protein product: CASSPRDFTYEQYF.

This chain connects TRBV19 to TRBJ1-6; D may be TRBD1 (5 bases). The CDR3 runs 15 residues. Germline V gene lookup returns CDR1 LNHDA and CDR2 SQIVND (reference sequence). Trimming took off 3 bases at V and 7 bases at J, with 13 bases between the two ends. Here the CDR3 reads CASSITGQSNSPLHF. The CDR3 coding sequence is TGTGCCAGTAGTATCACCGGACAATCCAATTCACCCCTCCACTTT.

The CDR3 DNA follows: TGTGCCAGTAGTATCAAGGGGGCGATGTTTTCCAATGAGCAGTTCTTC. Amino acids: CASSIKGAMFSNEQFF. The chain combines TRBV19 with TRBJ2-1; 7 nucleotides align to TRBD1. The V gene end was trimmed by 3 bases and the J gene end by 6 bases; junction bases not matched to a gene: 11. CDR1 is LNHDA and CDR2 is SQIVND in the germline V gene (reference sequence). This CDR3 has 16 amino acids.

V is TRBV10-2 and J is TRBJ1-4; D is unresolved. The CDR3 has 16 amino acids. Looked up from germline, CDR1 is WSHSY and CDR2 is SAAADI. V lost 6 bases and J 6 bases, leaving 20 bases between the germline ends. The CDR3 spells CASSPSRREEDEKLFF. The CDR3 DNA reads TGCGCCAGCAGCCCGAGTCGAAGGGAGGAGGATGAAAAACTGTTTTTT.

This rearrangement joins TRBV28 to TRBJ1-4, with D tentatively TRBD1 (6 bases). V was trimmed by 6 bases and J by 7 bases, leaving 15 bases between them. The CDR3 is 14 residues long. Germline CDR1 reads MDHEN; CDR2 reads SYDVKM. The CDR3 loop reads CASSSDRSLEKLFF. The CDR3, as DNA: TGTGCCAGCAGCTCTGACAGGAGTCTTGAAAAACTGTTTTTT. The variable domain in full, with the rest retrieved from reference TRBV28 and TRBJ1-4, is DVKVTQSSRYLVKRTGEKVFLECVQDMDHENMFWYRQDPGLGLRLIYFSYDVKMKEKGDIPEGYSVSREKKERFSLILESASTNQTSMYLCASSSDRSLEKLFFGSGTQLSVL.

This clone was observed a handful of times. The CDR3 loop reads CASSENPAGAYEQYF. In DNA form, the CDR3 reads TGTGCCAGCAGTGAGAATCCAGCGGGTGCGTACGAGCAGTACTTC. The V gene is TRBV6-1, the J gene TRBJ2-7; the D gene is possibly TRBD2 (6 bases). Trimming stripped 3 bases from V and 4 bases from J, with 16 bases between. This CDR3 has 15 amino acids. Germline loops: CDR1 MNHNS, CDR2 SASEGT.

The chain has TRBV11-2 and TRBJ1-2, with 10 bases aligning to TRBD1. V trimming: 5 bases; J trimming: 2 bases; junction bases outside the gene matches: 5. The germline gives CDR1 SGHAT, CDR2 FQNNGV. The CDR3 is 15 residues long. CDR3 residues: CASSRSGQGNYGYTF. DNA of the CDR3: TGTGCCAGCAGCCGCTCGGGACAGGGGAACTATGGCTACACCTTC.

The chain recombines TRBV5-5 with TRBJ1-2, with 7 bases identical to TRBD1. Trimming took 6 bases from V and 8 from J; bases not matched to a gene: 19. Germline assignment: CDR1 SGHKS and CDR2 YYEKEE (reference sequence). CDR3 length: 16 amino acids. The CDR3 nucleotides read TGTGCCAGCACCCGGGCCGACAGGGCGAAAAACGGGGGCTACACCTTC. Its protein product is CASTRADRAKNGGYTF.

This chain uses TRBV9 with TRBJ2-2; D gene ambiguous. The germline CDR1 and CDR2 sequences are SGDLS and YYNGEE. This CDR3 region has 16 residues. Trimming took off 0 bases at V and 4 bases at J, with 13 bases between the two ends. The DNA for the CDR3 is TGTGCCAGCAGCGTAGCGACCAAACCGGGCACCGGGGAGCTGTTTTTT. It codes for CASSVATKPGTGELFF.